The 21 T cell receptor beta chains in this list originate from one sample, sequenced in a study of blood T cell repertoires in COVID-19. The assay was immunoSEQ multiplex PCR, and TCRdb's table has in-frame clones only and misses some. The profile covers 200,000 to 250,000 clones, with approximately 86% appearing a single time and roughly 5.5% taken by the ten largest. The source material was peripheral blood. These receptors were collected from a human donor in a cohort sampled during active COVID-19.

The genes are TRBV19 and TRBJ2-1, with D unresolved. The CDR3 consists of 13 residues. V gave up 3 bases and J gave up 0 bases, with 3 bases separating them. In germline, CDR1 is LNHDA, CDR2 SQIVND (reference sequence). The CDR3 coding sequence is TGTGCCAGTAGTATCAACTCCTACAATGAGCAGTTCTTC. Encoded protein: CASSINSYNEQFF.

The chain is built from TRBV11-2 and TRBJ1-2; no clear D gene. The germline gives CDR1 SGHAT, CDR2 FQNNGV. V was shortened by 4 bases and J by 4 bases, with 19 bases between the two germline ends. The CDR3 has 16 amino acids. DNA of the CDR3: TGTGCCAGCAGCTCTCTGGGGAGCCGACGATCCTATGGCTACACCTTC. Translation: CASSSLGSRRSYGYTF.

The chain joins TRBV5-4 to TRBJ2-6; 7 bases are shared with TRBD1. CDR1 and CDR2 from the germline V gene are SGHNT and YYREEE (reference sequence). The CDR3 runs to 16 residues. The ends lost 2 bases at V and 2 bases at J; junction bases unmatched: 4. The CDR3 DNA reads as TGTGCCAGCAGCTTAAACAGGGGAACTGGGGCCAACGTCCTGACTTTC. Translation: CASSLNRGTGANVLTF.

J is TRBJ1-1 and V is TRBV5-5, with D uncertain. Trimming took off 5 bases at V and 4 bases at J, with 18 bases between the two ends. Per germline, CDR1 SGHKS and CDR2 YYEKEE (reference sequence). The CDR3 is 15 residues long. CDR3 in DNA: TGTGCCAGCAGACTTACCCCCGGGGTCGCCACTGAAGCTTTCTTT. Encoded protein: CASRLTPGVATEAFF.

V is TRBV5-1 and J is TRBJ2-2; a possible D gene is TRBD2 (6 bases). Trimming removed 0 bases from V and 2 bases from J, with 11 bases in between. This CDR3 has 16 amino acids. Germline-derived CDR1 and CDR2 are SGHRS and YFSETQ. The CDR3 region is CASSLGAGINTGELFF. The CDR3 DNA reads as TGCGCCAGCAGCTTGGGTGCGGGGATCAACACCGGGGAGCTGTTTTTT.

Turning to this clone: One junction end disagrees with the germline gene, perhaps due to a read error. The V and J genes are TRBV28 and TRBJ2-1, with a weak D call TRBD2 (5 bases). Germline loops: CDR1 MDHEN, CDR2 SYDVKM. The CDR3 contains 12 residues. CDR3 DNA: TGCGCCAGCAGTACGCGGGTGGGTGAGCAGTTCTTC. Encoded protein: CASSTRVGEQFF. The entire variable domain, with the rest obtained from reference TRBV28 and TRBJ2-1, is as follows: DVKVTQSSRYLVKRTGEKVFLECVQDMDHENMFWYRQDPGLGLRLIYFSYDVKMKEKGDIPEGYSVSREKKERFSLILESASTNQTSMYLCASSTRVGEQFFGPGTRLTVL.

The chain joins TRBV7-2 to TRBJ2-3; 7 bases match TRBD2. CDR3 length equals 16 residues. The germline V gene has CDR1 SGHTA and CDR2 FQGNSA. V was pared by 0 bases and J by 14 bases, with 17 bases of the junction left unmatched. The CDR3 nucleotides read TGTGCCAGCAGCTTAGCGGGAGGGCCCCTGCACGAATCTCGGTATTTT. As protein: CASSLAGGPLHESRYF.

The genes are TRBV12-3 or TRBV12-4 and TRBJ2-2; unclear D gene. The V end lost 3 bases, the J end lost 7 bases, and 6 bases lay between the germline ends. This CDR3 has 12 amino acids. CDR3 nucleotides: TGTGCCAGCAGTTTTACTGTCGGGGAGCTGTTTTTT. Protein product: CASSFTVGELFF.

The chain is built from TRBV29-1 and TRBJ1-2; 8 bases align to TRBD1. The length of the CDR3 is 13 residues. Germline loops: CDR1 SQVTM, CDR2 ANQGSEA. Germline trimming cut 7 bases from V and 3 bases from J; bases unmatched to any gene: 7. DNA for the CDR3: TGCAGCGCAGGACAGGGTTCCGACTATGGCTACACCTTC. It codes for CSAGQGSDYGYTF.

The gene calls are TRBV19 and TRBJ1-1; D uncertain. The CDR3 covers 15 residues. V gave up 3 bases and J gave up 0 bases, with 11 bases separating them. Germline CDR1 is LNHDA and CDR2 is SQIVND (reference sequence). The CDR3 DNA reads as TGTGCCAGTAGTATGGGCGACGCTTTGAACACTGAAGCTTTCTTT. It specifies CASSMGDALNTEAFF. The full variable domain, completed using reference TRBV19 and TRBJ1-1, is DGGITQSPKYLFRKEGQNVTLSCEQNLNHDAMYWYRQDPGQGLRLIYYSQIVNDFQKGDIAEGYSVSREKKESFPLTVTSAQKNPTAFYLCASSMGDALNTEAFFGQGTRLTVV.

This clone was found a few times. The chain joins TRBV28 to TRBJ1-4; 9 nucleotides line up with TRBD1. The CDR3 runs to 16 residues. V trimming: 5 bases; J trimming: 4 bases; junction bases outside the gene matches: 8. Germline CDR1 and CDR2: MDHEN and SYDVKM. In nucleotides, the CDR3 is TGTGCCAGCAGTCCCGCCGGGACAGGGAATAATGAAAAACTGTTTTTT. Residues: CASSPAGTGNNEKLFF.

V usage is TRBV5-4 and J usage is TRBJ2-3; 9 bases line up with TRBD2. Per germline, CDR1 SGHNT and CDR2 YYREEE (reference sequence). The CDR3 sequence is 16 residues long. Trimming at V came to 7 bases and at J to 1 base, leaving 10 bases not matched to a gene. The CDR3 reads CASLGGSGSGTDTQYF. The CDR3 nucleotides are TGTGCCAGCCTCGGAGGTAGCGGGAGTGGCACAGATACGCAGTATTTT.

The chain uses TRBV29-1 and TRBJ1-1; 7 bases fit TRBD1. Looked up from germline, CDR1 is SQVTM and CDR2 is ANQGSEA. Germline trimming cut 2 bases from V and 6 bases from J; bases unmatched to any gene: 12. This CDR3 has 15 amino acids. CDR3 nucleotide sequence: TGCAGCGTTGAACTCCTAGGGGGCGGTTTGGCTGAAGCTTTCTTT. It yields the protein CSVELLGGGLAEAFF.

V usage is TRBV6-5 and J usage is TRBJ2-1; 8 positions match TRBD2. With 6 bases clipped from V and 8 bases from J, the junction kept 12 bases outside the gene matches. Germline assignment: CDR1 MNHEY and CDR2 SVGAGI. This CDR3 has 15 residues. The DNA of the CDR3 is TGTGCCAGCAGCCGGCGACTAGCGCCCATGGATGAGCAGTTCTTC. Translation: CASSRRLAPMDEQFF.

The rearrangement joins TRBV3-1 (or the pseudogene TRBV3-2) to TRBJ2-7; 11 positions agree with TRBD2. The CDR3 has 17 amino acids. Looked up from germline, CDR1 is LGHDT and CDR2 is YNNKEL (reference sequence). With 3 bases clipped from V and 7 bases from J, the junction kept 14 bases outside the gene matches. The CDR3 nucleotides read TGTGCCAGCAGCCAGGCCTTAGCGGGAGGGCCGTCCGAAGAGCAGTACTTC. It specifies CASSQALAGGPSEEQYF.

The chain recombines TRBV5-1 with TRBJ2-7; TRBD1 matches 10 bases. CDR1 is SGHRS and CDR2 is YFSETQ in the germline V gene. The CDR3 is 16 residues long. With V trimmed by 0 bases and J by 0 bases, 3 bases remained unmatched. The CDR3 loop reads CASSLGGTGDSYEQYF. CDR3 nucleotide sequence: TGCGCCAGCAGCTTGGGGGGGACAGGGGACTCCTACGAGCAGTACTTC.

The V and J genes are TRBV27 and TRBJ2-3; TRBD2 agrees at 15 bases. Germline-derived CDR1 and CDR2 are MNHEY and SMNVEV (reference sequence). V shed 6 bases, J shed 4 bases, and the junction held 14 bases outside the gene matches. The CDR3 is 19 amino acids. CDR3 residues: CASSRRTSGGVRDADTQYF. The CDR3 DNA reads TGTGCCAGCAGCCGTCGGACTAGCGGGGGGGTGAGAGATGCAGATACGCAGTATTTT.

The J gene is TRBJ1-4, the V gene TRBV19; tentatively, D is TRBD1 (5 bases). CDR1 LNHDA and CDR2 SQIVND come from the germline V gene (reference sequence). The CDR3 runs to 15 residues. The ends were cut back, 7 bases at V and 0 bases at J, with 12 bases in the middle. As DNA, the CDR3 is TGTGCCAGTACTCCTGGGGGGACAACTAATGAAAAACTGTTTTTT. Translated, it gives CASTPGGTTNEKLFF.

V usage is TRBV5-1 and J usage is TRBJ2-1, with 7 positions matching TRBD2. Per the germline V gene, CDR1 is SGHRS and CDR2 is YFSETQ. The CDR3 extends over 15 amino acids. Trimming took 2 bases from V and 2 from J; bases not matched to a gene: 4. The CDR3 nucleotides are TGCGCCAGCAGCTTAGCGAGCGGGGCCTACAATGAGCAGTTCTTC. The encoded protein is CASSLASGAYNEQFF. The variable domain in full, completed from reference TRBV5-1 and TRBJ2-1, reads KAGVTQTPRYLIKTRGQQVTLSCSPISGHRSVSWYQQTPGQGLQFLFEYFSETQRNKGNFPGRFSGRQFSNSRSEMNVSTLELGDSALYLCASSLASGAYNEQFFGPGTRLTVL.

This CDR3 is CASSPNPSGNTDTQYF. As DNA, the CDR3 is TGTGCCAGCAGCCCCAACCCTAGCGGGAACACAGATACGCAGTATTTT. The rearrangement joins TRBV11-2 to TRBJ2-3; TRBD2 agrees at 9 bases. The V gene's germline CDR1 is SGHAT and CDR2 FQNNGV. Trimming took 5 bases from V and 2 from J; bases not matched to a gene: 8. This CDR3 is built from 16 residues. The variable domain in full, completed from reference TRBV11-2 and TRBJ2-3, reads EAGVAQSPRYKIIEKRQSVAFWCNPISGHATLYWYQQILGQGPKLLIQFQNNGVVDDSQLPKDRFSAERLKGVDSTLKIQPAKLEDSAVYLCASSPNPSGNTDTQYFGPGTRLTVL.

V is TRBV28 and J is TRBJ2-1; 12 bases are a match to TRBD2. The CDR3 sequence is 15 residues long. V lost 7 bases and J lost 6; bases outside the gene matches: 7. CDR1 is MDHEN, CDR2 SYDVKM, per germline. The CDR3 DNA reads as TGTGCCAGCAATACACTAGCGGGAGGCCTCAATGAGCAGTTCTTC. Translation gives CASNTLAGGLNEQFF.